Here is one T cell receptor beta chain with its context. As yet, its antigen is unknown. This sample stems from a study of shared clonotypes between healthy human individuals. The wider study: Each donor had three CD4 naive, three CD4 memory, two CD8 naive and one CD8 memory plate. Study results and caveats: Researchers sampled blood only, noting tissue repertoires likely differ.

At deep level, the assay was performed. The method was immunoSEQ multiplex PCR; TCRdb's version includes in-frame clones alone and lacks a portion of them. The table has about 960,000 clones, around three quarters seen once. The length of the CDR3 is 13 residues. V was clipped by 5 bases and J by 7 bases, with 14 bases between them. Germline V CDR1 and CDR2: SGHTA, FQGNSA. The chain uses TRBV7-2 and TRBJ2-5, with D perhaps TRBD2 (6 bases). The source material was memory CD4+ T cells sorted from blood. Subset given: CD45RA-negative fraction. The clonotype comes from a man younger than 35 in good health. DNA of the CDR3: TGTGCCAGCAGCCTACGACTAGTGGCGACCCAGTACTTC. It translates to CASSLRLVATQYF.